This TCR beta chain was sequenced for a study of blood T cell repertoires in COVID-19. Study details: COVID-19 samples from acute and convalescent phases originated in the United States, Italy and Spain.

This clone was detected only once. In the authors' workflow: Amplification with reference gene primers provided the estimates of nucleated cell counts. Sequencing was performed with immunoSEQ multiplex PCR; in TCRdb, only in-frame clones are kept and a portion is missing. That table gives V, J and clone size, and the DNA gave D and trimming. The sample has some 330,000 clones, over 75% seen once. Participants' own reports of clinical history determined their cohort assignment. CDR1 is SGDLS and CDR2 is YYNGEE in the germline V gene. The CDR3 contains 18 residues. J gave up 6 bases and V 0 bases, and 13 bases lay outside the gene matches.

The sequenced material came from PBMCs or T cells enriched from blood (not recorded which). This clonotype was obtained from a man aged 25-45 years who had recovered from COVID-19. The V and J genes are TRBV9 and TRBJ1-2, with 11 positions matching TRBD1. The CDR3, as DNA: TGTGCCAGCAGCGTAGTAGGTTGGACAGGGGGCGCATTGGATGGCTACACCTTC. Encoded protein: CASSVVGWTGGALDGYTF. Combining the CDR3 with reference TRBV9 and TRBJ1-2 gives the whole variable domain DSGVTQTPKHLITATGQRVTLRCSPRSGDLSVYWYQQSLDQGLQFLIQYYNGEERAKGNILERFSAQQFPDLHSELNLSSLELGDSALYFCASSVVGWTGGALDGYTFGSGTRLTVV.